A single sample is the source of the 21 T cell receptor beta chains below, sequenced in a study of tumor-infiltrating lymphocytes in primary liver carcinoma (dated by TCRdb to about 2017). The run used an Illumina HiSeq 2500. Starting from 500 to 600 ng total RNA, TCRbeta-specific cDNA was produced by reverse transcription with a constant-region primer and ProtoScript II reverse transcriptase. TCRbeta libraries were built with three nested multiplex PCR rounds, a slightly modified ARM-PCR procedure. Multiplex TRBV1-TRBV30 forward primers and a Cbeta reverse primer were used in the first two PCR rounds, each of which was run for around 9 cycles. TCRdb itself trimmed the public reads at Q25 with fastp, ran MiXCR and retained productive beta chains. CDR3 protein sequences are deduplicated, and each keeps its most common genes and DNA. Here the sample has 300,000 to 350,000 distinct CDR3 sequences; roughly three fifths occur a single time. The ten largest make up over 15% of the sample.

RNA from unsorted whole blood was extracted with TRIzol reagent, and germline DNA was obtained with the DNeasy Blood & Tissue kit. Material: peripheral blood. The receptors were gathered from a woman in her twenties or thirties with primary liver carcinoma and hepatitis B virus infection.

Only one count was recorded for this clonotype. With a much larger clone just one base away, this may be a read error. This sequence joins TRBV4-3 and TRBJ1-2, with 9 bases aligning to TRBD1. Trimming removed 3 bases from V and 9 bases from J; junction bases left unmatched: 11. Per germline, CDR1 LGHNA and CDR2 YSLEER. The CDR3 contains 15 residues. The chain's CDR3 is CASSHGTGSTHSYTF. As DNA, the CDR3 is TGCGCCAGCAGCCACGGGACAGGGAGTACCCATAGCTACACCTTC.

Worth noting for this clonotype: The junction departs from germline at one end; a sequencing error may be responsible. The chain links TRBV6-6 to TRBJ2-1; TRBD2 matches at 8 bases. This CDR3 comprises 16 residues. Germline V gene lookup returns CDR1 MNHNY and CDR2 SVGAGI (reference sequence). CDR3: CASSLRGLVPYDEQFF. The CDR3 coding sequence is TGTGCCAGCAGTTTAAGGGGACTAGTCCCCTACGATGAGCAGTTCTTC.

Worth noting for this clonotype: A read error may account for a junction end that differs from germline. V is TRBV6-6 and J is TRBJ2-7, with 8 bases lining up with TRBD1. CDR1 MNHNY and CDR2 SVGAGI come from the germline V gene (reference sequence). The CDR3 contains 17 residues. In DNA, the CDR3 is TGTGCCAGCAGTTATTCATGGACAGGGTTTGGAGACTACAAGCAGTACTTC. The encoded protein is CASSYSWTGFGDYKQYF.

This clonotype showed up just a few times. The V call is TRBV4-1, the J call TRBJ2-7; TRBD2 matches 7 bases. This CDR3 is 14 amino acids long. V lost 2 bases to trimming and J lost 2 bases; unmatched junction nucleotides: 3. CDR1 and CDR2 (germline): MGHRA, YSYEKL. The CDR3 here is CASSQFGGTYEQYF. The CDR3 DNA reads TGCGCCAGCAGCCAATTCGGGGGGACCTACGAGCAGTACTTC.

Comments on this clonotype: The CDR3 ends on some other residue instead of the conserved phenylalanine or tryptophan, so this is likely a read error. This chain links TRBV4-2 with TRBJ1-6, with D unresolved. Trimming shortened V by 1 base and J by 7 bases, and 8 bases separated the two germline ends. The CDR3 has 14 residues. Per germline, CDR1 LGHNA and CDR2 YNFKEQ. In DNA form, the CDR3 reads TGTGCCAGCAGCCAAGGAGTAGCGAATTCACCCCTCCACATT. Protein product: CASSQGVANSPLHI.

This clonotype was picked up a small number of times. A much larger clone differs from this one at a single base, so this may be a read error. V gene TRBV11-3 combines with J gene TRBJ2-2; 10 positions match TRBD1. V trimming: 5 bases; J trimming: 4 bases; junction bases outside the gene matches: 7. Germline CDR1 is SGHNT and CDR2 is YENEEA. This CDR3 has 16 residues. In DNA, the CDR3 is TGTGCCAGCAGCATAGGCGGACAGGGGGTCACCGGGGAGCTGTTTTTT. It yields the protein CASSIGGQGVTGELFF.

In the case of this clonotype: A much larger clonotype is one base distant, so this may be a read error. The chain links TRBV12-3 or TRBV12-4 to TRBJ2-7, with D possibly TRBD2 on 6 matching bases. This CDR3 spans 12 amino acids. With 5 bases removed from V and 10 bases from J, the gap between germline ends came to 15 bases. CDR3 in DNA: TGTGCCAGCAGTGCAGCGGGTTGGGATCAGTACTTC. It translates to CASSAAGWDQYF.

Comments on this clonotype: The junction departs from germline at one end; a sequencing error may be responsible. The J gene is TRBJ2-5, the V gene TRBV6-1, with no clear D. The CDR3 covers 16 residues. The V gene's germline CDR1 is MNHNS and CDR2 SASEGT. The CDR3 nucleotides are TGTGCCAGCAGTGAAGCACTATTGGGCGGCCAAGAGACCCAGCACTTC. Its protein product is CASSEALLGGQETQHF.

The chain couples TRBV5-4 to TRBJ1-2; tentative D call: TRBD1 (5 bases). V was pared by 2 bases and J by 8 bases, with 13 bases between. CDR1 SGHNT and CDR2 YYREEE come from the germline V gene (reference sequence). There are 13 residues in the CDR3. This CDR3 reads CASSLQEREGYTF. The CDR3 nucleotides read TGTGCCAGCAGCTTACAGGAACGAGAGGGCTACACCTTC.

Points on this clonotype: Since a much larger clone is just one base distant, this may be a read error. The chain uses TRBV10-3 and TRBJ1-5; weak D call: TRBD1 (6 bases). Germline CDR1 is ENHRY and CDR2 is SYGVKD. CDR3 length: 17 amino acids. CDR3 in DNA: TGTGCCATCAGTGAGAGGGGGGACGGTTATAGCGATCAGCCCCAGCATTTT. Its protein product is CAISERGDGYSDQPQHF.

Regarding this clonotype: One end of the junction varies from germline; a read error may be responsible. The chain combines TRBV28 with TRBJ2-5; 9 bases fit TRBD1. CDR1 and CDR2 (germline): MDHEN, SYDVKM. The CDR3 contains 13 residues. The chain's CDR3 is CASGLQGAETQYF. The CDR3, as DNA: TGTGCCAGCGGTTTACAGGGGGCCGAGACCCAGTACTTC. Filled out from reference TRBV28 and TRBJ2-5, the complete variable domain reads DVKVTQSSRYLVKRTGEKVFLECVQDMDHENMFWYRQDPGLGLRLIYFSYDVKMKEKGDIPEGYSVSREKKERFSLILESASTNQTSMYLCASGLQGAETQYFGPGTRLLVL.

A remark on this clonotype: This clone may be a read error of a much larger clone one base away. CDR3: CASGSASQAGESNTQYF. CDR3 nucleotides: TGTGCTAGTGGTTCCGCCTCGCAAGCGGGAGAATCGAATACGCAGTATTTT. The V and J genes are TRBV12-5 and TRBJ2-3; 8 nucleotides match TRBD2. Germline V lookup: CDR1 LGHNT, CDR2 FRNRAP. The CDR3 loop spans 17 amino acids. After removal of 4 bases from V and 7 bases from J, the junction contained 16 bases not matched to a gene. Supplemented by reference TRBV12-5 and TRBJ2-3, the full variable domain reads DARVTQTPRHKVTEMGQEVTMRCQPILGHNTVFWYRQTMMQGLELLAYFRNRAPLDDSGMPKDRFSAEMPDATLATLKIQPSEPRDSAVYFCASGSASQAGESNTQYFGPGTRLTVL.

About this clonotype: A junction end diverges from the germline sequence, so it may reflect a read error. J is TRBJ1-3 and V is TRBV12-3 or TRBV12-4, with a possible D match to TRBD1 (6 bases). The CDR3 has 15 amino acids. For the CDR3, the DNA is TGTGCCAGCAGCACGACAGGTAGCTCTGGATACACCATATATTTT. It encodes CASSTTGSSGYTIYF.

This clonotype was seen once. Without the conserved terminal phenylalanine or tryptophan, this CDR3 likely stems from a read error. Because the CDR3's place on the DNA is in doubt, the DNA is left out and the CDR3 is given as listed by TCRdb. This chain joins TRBV29-1 and TRBJ1-1. The CDR3 totals 13 residues, both ends included. Germline V gene lookup returns CDR1 SQVTM and CDR2 ANQGSEA. CDR3 sequence reads: CIVYHSLNTEASL.

This clonotype was seen a single time. A much larger clone differs from this one at a single base, so this may be a read error. The genes are TRBV12-3 or TRBV12-4 and TRBJ2-7; 7 bases align to TRBD1. The CDR3 totals 14 residues. V was pared by 6 bases and J by 3 bases, with 8 bases of the junction left unmatched. The CDR3, as DNA: TGTGCCAGCAGCCAACAGGGGAGAAACTACGAGCAGTACTTC. As protein: CASSQQGRNYEQYF.

This chain uses TRBV6-1 with TRBJ2-1, with 13 bases aligning to TRBD2. V dropped 6 bases and J dropped 8; count of bases not matched to a gene: 7. The germline gives CDR1 MNHNS, CDR2 SASEGT. The CDR3 covers 15 residues. CDR3 protein: CASSAGLAGNYEQFF. The CDR3 DNA sequence: TGTGCCAGCAGCGCGGGACTAGCGGGAAACTATGAGCAGTTCTTC.

This clonotype was found a few times. The gene calls are TRBV7-9 and TRBJ1-2; 7 bases map to TRBD1. CDR3 length: 12 residues. Germline-derived CDR1 and CDR2 are SEHNR and FQNEAQ (reference sequence). J gave up 6 bases and V 10 bases, and 8 bases lay outside the gene matches. The CDR3 protein is CAITGALDGYTF. The CDR3, as DNA: TGTGCCATTACAGGGGCCTTGGATGGCTACACCTTC.

This clonotype was seen a few times. The chain uses TRBV7-9 and TRBJ2-7; D possibly corresponds to TRBD2 (6 bases). Per the germline V gene, CDR1 is SEHNR and CDR2 is FQNEAQ (reference sequence). CDR3 size: 16 residues. The V end was cut by 4 bases, the J end by 0 bases, with 16 bases between. The CDR3 region has the DNA TGTGCCAGCAGCTCCCGCTCTAGCGTCGCCTCCTACGAGCAGTACTTC. Its protein is CASSSRSSVASYEQYF.

Concerning this clonotype: A read error may account for a junction end that differs from germline. The rearrangement joins TRBV6-6 to TRBJ1-1; 7 bases align to TRBD1. The CDR3 is 12 residues long. Germline V gene lookup returns CDR1 MNHNY and CDR2 SVGAGI (reference sequence). Here the CDR3 reads CVSRDSNTEAFF. The CDR3 DNA reads TGTGTCAGCAGGGACAGTAACACTGAAGCTTTCTTT.

The V gene is TRBV28, the J gene TRBJ2-1; the D is unclear. The CDR3 extends over 13 amino acids. Trimming cost V 7 bases and J 4 bases, with 11 bases left between them. Germline CDR1 and CDR2: MDHEN and SYDVKM. CDR3 nucleotide sequence: TGTGCCAGCAAGTCCTCTGGTTACAATGAGCAGTTCTTC. Its translation is CASKSSGYNEQFF.

This clonotype was observed many times. The chain has TRBV6-5 and TRBJ1-2, with 9 bases identical to TRBD1. This CDR3 is built from 16 residues. The V segment lost 6 bases and the J segment 2 bases; nucleotides outside the gene matches: 10. Germline V gene sequence: CDR1 MNHEY, CDR2 SVGAGI. CDR3 nucleotide sequence: TGTGCCAGCAGAACCTCGGGACAGGGAGCGAACTATGGCTACACCTTC. Its protein is CASRTSGQGANYGYTF.